This TCR beta chain was recovered during a study of T cell repertoires in cytomegalovirus infection. The germline V and J ends were trimmed by 5 bases and 5 bases, with 20 bases remaining between them. This CDR3 contains 16 residues. From germline, CDR1 is SGHTA and CDR2 FQGNSA. Points from the study as a whole: CMV-specific HLA-C-restricted TCR beta clonotypes dominated the ex vivo response.

A remark on this clonotype: Its specificity is unknown.

TCRdb reprocessed the reads via MiXCR and lists one record per CDR3 protein. The sample lists roughly 150,000 distinct CDR3 sequences, about a sixth occurring once. The sample consisted of CD8+ T cells from PBMCs. This receptor was identified in a human donor in good health (CMV status not recorded). Some clones in this sample may be carry-over from other donors' samples. V usage is TRBV7-2 and J usage is TRBJ2-3, with D perhaps matching TRBD2 (5 bases). The CDR3 protein is CASSPGIFVGGDTQYF. The CDR3 coding sequence is TGTGCCAGCAGCCCAGGAATTTTTGTTGGAGGAGATACGCAGTATTTT.